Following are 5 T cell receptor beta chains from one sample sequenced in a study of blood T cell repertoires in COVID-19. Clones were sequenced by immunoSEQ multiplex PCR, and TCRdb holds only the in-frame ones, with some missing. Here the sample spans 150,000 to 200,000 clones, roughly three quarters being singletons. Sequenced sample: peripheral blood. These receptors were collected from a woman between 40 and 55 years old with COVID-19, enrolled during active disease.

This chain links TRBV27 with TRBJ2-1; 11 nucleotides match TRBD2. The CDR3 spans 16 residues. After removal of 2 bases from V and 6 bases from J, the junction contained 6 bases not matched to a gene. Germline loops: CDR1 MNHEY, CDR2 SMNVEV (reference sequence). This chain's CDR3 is CASSLARLAGFNEQFF. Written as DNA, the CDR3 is TGTGCCAGCAGTTTAGCGAGACTAGCGGGATTCAATGAGCAGTTCTTC.

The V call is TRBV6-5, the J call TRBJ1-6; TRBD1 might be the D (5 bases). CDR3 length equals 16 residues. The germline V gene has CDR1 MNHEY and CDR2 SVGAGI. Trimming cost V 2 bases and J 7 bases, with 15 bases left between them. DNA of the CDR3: TGTGCCAGCAGTTACCAACCTCGACAGAGAAATTCACCCCTCCACTTT. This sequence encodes CASSYQPRQRNSPLHF.

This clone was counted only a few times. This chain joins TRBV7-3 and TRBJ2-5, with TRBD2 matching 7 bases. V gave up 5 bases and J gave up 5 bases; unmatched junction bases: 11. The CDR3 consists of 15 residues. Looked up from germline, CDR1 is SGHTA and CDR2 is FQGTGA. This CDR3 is CASSRMAGGGETQYF. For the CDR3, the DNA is TGTGCCAGCAGCCGAATGGCCGGGGGAGGGGAGACCCAGTACTTC. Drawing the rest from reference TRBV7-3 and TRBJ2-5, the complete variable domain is GAGVSQTPSNKVTEKGKYVELRCDPISGHTALYWYRQSLGQGPEFLIYFQGTGAADDSGLPNDRFFAVRPEGSVSTLKIQRTERGDSAVYLCASSRMAGGGETQYFGPGTRLLVL.

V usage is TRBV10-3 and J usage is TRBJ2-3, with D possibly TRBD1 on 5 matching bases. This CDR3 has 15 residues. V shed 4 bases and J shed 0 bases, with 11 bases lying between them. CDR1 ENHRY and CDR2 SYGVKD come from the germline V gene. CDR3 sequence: CAISVETASTDTQYF. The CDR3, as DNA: TGTGCCATCAGTGTAGAGACAGCGAGCACAGATACGCAGTATTTT.

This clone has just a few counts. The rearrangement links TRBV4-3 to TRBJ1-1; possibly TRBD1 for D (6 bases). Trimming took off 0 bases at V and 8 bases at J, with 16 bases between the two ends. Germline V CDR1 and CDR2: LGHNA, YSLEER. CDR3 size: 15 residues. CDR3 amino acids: CASSQDTGPVVEAFF. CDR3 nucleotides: TGCGCCAGCAGCCAAGATACAGGGCCCGTAGTAGAAGCTTTCTTT.